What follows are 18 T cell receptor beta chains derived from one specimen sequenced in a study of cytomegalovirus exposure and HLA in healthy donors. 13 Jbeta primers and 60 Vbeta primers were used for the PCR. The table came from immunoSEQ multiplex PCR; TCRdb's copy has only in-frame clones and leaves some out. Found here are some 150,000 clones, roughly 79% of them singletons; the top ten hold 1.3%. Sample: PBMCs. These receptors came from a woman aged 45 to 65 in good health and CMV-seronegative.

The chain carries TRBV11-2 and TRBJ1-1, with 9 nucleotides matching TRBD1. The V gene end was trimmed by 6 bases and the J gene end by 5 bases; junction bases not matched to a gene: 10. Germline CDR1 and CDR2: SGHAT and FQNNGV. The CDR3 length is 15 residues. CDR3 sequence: CASRGSGQGYTEAFF. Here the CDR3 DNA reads TGTGCCAGCAGGGGATCGGGACAGGGATATACTGAAGCTTTCTTT.

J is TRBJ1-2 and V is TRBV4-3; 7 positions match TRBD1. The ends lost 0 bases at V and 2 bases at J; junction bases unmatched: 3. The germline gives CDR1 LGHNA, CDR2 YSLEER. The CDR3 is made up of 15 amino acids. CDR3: CASSQDARGNYGYTF. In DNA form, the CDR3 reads TGCGCCAGCAGCCAAGATGCCAGGGGGAACTATGGCTACACCTTC.

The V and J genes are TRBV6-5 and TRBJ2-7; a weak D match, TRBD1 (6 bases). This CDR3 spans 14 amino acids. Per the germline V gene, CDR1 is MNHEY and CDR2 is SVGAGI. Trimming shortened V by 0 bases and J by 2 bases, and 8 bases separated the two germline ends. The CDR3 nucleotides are TGTGCCAGCAGTTACTCGAGGGACACCTACGAGCAGTACTTC. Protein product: CASSYSRDTYEQYF.

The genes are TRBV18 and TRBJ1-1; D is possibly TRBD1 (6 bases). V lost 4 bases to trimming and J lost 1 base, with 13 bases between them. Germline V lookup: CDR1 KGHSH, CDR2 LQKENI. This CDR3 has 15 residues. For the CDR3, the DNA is TGTGCCAGCTCACGACAAGACAGGCAGAACACTGAAGCTTTCTTT. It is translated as CASSRQDRQNTEAFF.

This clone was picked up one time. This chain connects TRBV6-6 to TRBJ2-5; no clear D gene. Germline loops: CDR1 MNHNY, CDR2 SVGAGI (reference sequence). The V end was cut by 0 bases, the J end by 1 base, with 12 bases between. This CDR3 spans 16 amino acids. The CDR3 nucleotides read TGTGCCAGCAGTTACTCGATAGACTCCCTCCAAGAGACCCAGTACTTC. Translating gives CASSYSIDSLQETQYF.

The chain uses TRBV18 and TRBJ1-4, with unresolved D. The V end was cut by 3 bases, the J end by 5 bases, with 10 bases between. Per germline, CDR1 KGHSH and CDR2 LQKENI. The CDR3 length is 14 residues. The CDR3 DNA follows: TGTGCCAGCTCACCCCCAAGAGGGAATGAAAAACTGTTTTTT. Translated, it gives CASSPPRGNEKLFF.

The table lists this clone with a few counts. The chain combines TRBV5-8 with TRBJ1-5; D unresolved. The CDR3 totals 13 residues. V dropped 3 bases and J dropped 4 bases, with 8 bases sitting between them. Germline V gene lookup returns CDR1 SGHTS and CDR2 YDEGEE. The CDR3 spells CASSYRDNQPQHF. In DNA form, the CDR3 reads TGTGCCAGCAGCTACAGAGATAATCAGCCCCAGCATTTT. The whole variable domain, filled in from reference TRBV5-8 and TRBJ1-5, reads EAGVTQSPTHLIKTRGQQATLRCSPISGHTSVYWYQQALGLGLQFLLWYDEGEERNRGNFPPRFSGRQFPNYSSELNVNALELEDSALYLCASSYRDNQPQHFGDGTRLSIL.

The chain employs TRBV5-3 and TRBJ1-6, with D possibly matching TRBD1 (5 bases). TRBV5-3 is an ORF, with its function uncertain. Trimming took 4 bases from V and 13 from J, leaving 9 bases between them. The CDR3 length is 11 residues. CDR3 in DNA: TGTGCCAGAAGCCCGGGGGGGCCCCTCCACTTT. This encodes CARSPGGPLHF.

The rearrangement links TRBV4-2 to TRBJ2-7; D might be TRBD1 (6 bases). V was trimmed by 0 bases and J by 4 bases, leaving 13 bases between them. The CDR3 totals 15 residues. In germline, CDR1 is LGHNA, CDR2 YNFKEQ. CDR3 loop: CASSQDTQGPYEQYF. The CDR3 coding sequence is TGTGCCAGCAGCCAAGATACACAGGGACCGTACGAGCAGTACTTC.

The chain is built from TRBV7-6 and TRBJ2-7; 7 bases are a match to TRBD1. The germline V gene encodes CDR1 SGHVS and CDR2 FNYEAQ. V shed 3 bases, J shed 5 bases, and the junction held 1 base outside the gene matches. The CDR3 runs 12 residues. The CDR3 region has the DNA TGTGCCAGCAGCTTTACAGGGGACGAGCAGTACTTC. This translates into CASSFTGDEQYF. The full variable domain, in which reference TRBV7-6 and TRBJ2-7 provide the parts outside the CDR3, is GAGVSQSPRYKVTKRGQDVALRCDPISGHVSLYWYRQALGQGPEFLTYFNYEAQQDKSGLPNDRFSAERPEGSISTLTIQRTEQRDSAMYRCASSFTGDEQYFGPGTRLTVT.

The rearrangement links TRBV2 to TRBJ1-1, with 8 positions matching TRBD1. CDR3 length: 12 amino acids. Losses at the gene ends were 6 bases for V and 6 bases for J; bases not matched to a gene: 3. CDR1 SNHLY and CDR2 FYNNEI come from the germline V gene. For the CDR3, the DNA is TGTGCCAGCAGAGCGGACAGGGCTGAAGCTTTCTTT. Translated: CASRADRAEAFF.

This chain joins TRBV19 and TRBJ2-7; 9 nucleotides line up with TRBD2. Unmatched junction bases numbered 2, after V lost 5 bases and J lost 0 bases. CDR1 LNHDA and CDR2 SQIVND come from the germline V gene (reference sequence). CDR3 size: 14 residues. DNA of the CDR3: TGTGCCAGTAGTTTTAGCGGGAGCTCCTACGAGCAGTACTTC. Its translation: CASSFSGSSYEQYF.

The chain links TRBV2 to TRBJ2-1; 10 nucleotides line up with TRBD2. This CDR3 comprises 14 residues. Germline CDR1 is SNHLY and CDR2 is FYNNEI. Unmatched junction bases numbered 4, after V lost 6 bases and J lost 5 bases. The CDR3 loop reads CASSSSGGDNEQFF. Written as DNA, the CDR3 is TGTGCCAGCAGCTCCAGCGGGGGGGACAATGAGCAGTTCTTC.

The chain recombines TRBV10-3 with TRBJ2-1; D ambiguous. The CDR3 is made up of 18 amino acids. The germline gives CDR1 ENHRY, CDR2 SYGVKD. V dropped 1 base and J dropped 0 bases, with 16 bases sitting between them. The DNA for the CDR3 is TGTGCCATCAGTGAGTTGCTACTCCTGACTGACTCCTACAATGAGCAGTTCTTC. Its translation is CAISELLLLTDSYNEQFF.

The CDR3 sequence is CASSYRGTSGDYEQYF. The CDR3 DNA follows: TGTGCCAGCAGTTACCGCGGGACTAGCGGTGACTACGAGCAGTACTTC. This chain links TRBV6-5 with TRBJ2-7; 11 bases are a match to TRBD2. This CDR3 has 16 amino acids. J was trimmed by 3 bases and V by 2 bases; bases with no gene match: 6. Looked up from germline, CDR1 is MNHEY and CDR2 is SVGAGI.

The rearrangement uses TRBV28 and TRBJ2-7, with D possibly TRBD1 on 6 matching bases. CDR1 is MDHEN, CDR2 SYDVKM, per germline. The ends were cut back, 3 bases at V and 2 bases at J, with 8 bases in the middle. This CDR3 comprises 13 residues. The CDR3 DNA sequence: TGTGCCAGCAGTTTGGGGGCGACCTACGAGCAGTACTTC. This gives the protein CASSLGATYEQYF.

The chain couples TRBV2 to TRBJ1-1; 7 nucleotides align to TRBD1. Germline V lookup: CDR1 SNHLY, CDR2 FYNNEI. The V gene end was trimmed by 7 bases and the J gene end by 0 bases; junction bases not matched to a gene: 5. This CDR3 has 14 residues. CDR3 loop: CASNVQGLNTEAFF. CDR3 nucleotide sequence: TGTGCCAGCAACGTACAGGGGTTGAACACTGAAGCTTTCTTT.

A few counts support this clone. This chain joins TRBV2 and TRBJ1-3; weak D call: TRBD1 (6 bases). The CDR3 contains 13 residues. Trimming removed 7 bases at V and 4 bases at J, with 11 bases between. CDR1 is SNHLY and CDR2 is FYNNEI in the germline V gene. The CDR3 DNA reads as TGTGCCAGCACCAGGGGTACGGGAAACACCATATATTTT. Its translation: CASTRGTGNTIYF.